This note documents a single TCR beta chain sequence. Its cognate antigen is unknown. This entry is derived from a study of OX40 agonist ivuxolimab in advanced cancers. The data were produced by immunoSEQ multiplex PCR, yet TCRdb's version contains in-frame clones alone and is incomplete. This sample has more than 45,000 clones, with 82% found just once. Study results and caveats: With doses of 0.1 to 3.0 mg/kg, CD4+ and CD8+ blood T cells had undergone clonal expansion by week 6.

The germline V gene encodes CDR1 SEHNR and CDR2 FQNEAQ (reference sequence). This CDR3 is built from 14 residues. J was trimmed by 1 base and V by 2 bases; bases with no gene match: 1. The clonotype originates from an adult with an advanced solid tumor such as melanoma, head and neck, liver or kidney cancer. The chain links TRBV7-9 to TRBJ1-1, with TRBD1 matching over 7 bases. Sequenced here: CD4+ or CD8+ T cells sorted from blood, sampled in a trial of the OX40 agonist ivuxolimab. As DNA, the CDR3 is TGTGCCAGCAGCTTAAAGGGGGCGAACACTGAAGCTTTCTTT. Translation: CASSLKGANTEAFF.